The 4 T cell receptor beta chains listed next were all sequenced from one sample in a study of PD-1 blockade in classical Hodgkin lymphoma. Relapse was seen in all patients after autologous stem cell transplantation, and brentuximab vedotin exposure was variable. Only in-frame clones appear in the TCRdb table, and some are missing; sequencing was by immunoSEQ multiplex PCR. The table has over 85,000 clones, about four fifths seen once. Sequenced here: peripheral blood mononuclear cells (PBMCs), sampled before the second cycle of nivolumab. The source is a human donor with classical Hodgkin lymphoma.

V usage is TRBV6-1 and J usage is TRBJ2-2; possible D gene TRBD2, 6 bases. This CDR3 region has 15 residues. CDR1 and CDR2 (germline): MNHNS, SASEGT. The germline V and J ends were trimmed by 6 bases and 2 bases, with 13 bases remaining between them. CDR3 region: CASSGVSGNTGELFF. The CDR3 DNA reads TGTGCCAGCAGCGGGGTTAGCGGCAACACCGGGGAGCTGTTTTTT.

This CDR3 is CASSLYGAGTNYNEQFF. The DNA of the CDR3 is TGTGCCAGCAGCTTATACGGTGCAGGGACCAACTACAATGAGCAGTTCTTC. The J gene is TRBJ2-1, the V gene TRBV11-2; D is possibly TRBD1 or TRBD2 (5 bases each). V was trimmed by 2 bases and J by 3 bases, leaving 17 bases between them. This CDR3 has 17 residues. Germline V gene sequence: CDR1 SGHAT, CDR2 FQNNGV.

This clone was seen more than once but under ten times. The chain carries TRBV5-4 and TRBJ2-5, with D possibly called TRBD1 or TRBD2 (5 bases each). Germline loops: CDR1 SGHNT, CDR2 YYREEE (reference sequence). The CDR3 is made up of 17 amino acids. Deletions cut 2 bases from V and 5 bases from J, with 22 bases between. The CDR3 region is CASSFAPGTLHSETQYF. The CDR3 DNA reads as TGTGCCAGCAGCTTCGCGCCGGGGACCCTCCATTCGGAGACCCAGTACTTC.

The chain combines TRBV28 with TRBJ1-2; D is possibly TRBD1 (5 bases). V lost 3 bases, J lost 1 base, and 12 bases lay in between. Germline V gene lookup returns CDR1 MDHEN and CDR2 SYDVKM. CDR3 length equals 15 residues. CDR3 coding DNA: TGTGCCAGCAGTTTGGCGGGACGGCTTAACTATGGCTACACCTTC. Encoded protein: CASSLAGRLNYGYTF.